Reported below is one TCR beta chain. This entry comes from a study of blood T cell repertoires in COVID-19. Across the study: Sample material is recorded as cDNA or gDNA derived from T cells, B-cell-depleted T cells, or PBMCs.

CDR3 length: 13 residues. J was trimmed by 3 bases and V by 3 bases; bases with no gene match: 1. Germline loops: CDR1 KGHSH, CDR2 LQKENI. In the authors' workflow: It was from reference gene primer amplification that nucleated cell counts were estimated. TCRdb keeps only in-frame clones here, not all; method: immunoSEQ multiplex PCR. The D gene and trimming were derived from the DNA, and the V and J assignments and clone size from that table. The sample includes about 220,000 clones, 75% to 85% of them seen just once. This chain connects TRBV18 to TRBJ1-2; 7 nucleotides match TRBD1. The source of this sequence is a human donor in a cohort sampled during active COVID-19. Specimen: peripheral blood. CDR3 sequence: CASSPDRDYGYTF. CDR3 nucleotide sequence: TGTGCCAGCTCACCCGACAGGGACTATGGCTACACCTTC.